These 10 T cell receptor beta chains were all obtained from the same sample, sequenced in a study of T cells in Graves' hyperthyroidism and ophthalmopathy. Template material for amplifying TCR beta CDR3 regions consisted of RNA transcripts. The HTBI primer set was used in a first-round RT-PCR of the TCR CDR3. TCRdb recomputed calls from the multiplex PCR reads with MiXCR, one row per CDR3 protein. The sample consists of 700,000 to 950,000 distinct CDR3 sequences, about a third of them appearing once. The sample comprised blood. Source of these receptors: a woman aged 40 to 49 with Graves' hyperthyroidism.

Worth noting for this clonotype: Being one base from a much bigger clone, this may be a read error. The J gene is TRBJ1-6, the V gene TRBV6-1; D is perhaps TRBD1 (6 bases). Trimming took off 8 bases at V and 9 bases at J, with 17 bases between the two ends. This CDR3 is built from 14 residues. Germline CDR1 MNHNS, CDR2 SASEGT. The CDR3 coding sequence is TGTGCCAGCCAACTCAGGGAAGGGGGTTCACCCCTCCACTTT. Translated, it gives CASQLREGGSPLHF.

The sample holds many counts of this clonotype. The chain recombines TRBV7-2 with TRBJ1-1; possible D gene TRBD1, 5 bases. Trimming removed 5 bases at V and 6 bases at J, with 13 bases between. CDR3 length: 13 residues. The germline gives CDR1 SGHTA, CDR2 FQGNSA. This chain's CDR3 is CASSPRIRAEAFF. The DNA for the CDR3 is TGTGCCAGCAGCCCCCGTATCAGGGCTGAAGCTTTCTTT.

As for this clonotype: A clone one base away is much larger, so this may be a read error. V is TRBV11-2 and J is TRBJ1-6, with D maybe TRBD1 (5 bases). Germline V gene sequence: CDR1 SGHAT, CDR2 FQNNGV. The CDR3 extends over 14 amino acids. The CDR3 protein is CASSLAGARTPPHF. The CDR3 bases are TGTGCCAGCAGCTTAGCTGGGGCCAGGACACCCCCCCACTTT.

A word on this clonotype: Germline is not matched at one junction end, which may reflect a read error. The chain has TRBV10-3 and TRBJ2-6, with no clear D. CDR1 is ENHRY, CDR2 SYGVKD, per germline. This CDR3 spans 17 amino acids. CDR3 residues: CASSSHPLSSGANVLTF. The CDR3, as DNA: TGTGCCAGCAGTTCCCACCCCCTGAGCTCTGGGGCCAACGTCCTGACTTTC.

This sequence joins TRBV3-1 and TRBJ2-7; the D gene is possibly TRBD1 (6 bases). CDR1 is LGHDT, CDR2 YNNKEL, per germline (reference sequence). V was cut by 8 bases and J by 0 bases, with 17 bases left in between. The CDR3 is made up of 15 amino acids. In nucleotides, the CDR3 is TGTGCCAGCTCTCGTGGGACATCTAGCTCCTACGAGCAGTACTTC. Its protein is CASSRGTSSSYEQYF.

Note on this clonotype: A read error may explain this, as a much larger clone is one base away. This chain connects TRBV7-7 to TRBJ2-2, with D tentatively TRBD1 or TRBD2 (6 bases each). The CDR3 consists of 15 residues. The germline V gene encodes CDR1 SSHAT and CDR2 FNYEAQ (reference sequence). CDR3 in amino acids: CASGLEDSFTGELFF. The CDR3, as DNA: TGTGCTAGCGGCTTAGAGGACAGCTTCACCGGGGAGCTGTTTTTT.

With regard to this clonotype: A single base separates this from a much larger clone, so it may be a read error. This rearrangement joins TRBV6-5 to TRBJ1-5; no reliable D call. The CDR3 extends over 14 amino acids. CDR1 is MNHEY, CDR2 SVGAGI, per germline. Deletions cut 2 bases from V and 6 bases from J, with 11 bases between. This chain's CDR3 is CASSYKGGSQPQHF. The CDR3 nucleotides read TGTGCCAGCAGTTACAAAGGTGGGAGTCAGCCCCAGCATTTT.

The V call is TRBV7-2, the J call TRBJ1-3, with D unclear. This CDR3 comprises 16 residues. With 5 bases removed from V and 0 bases from J, the gap between germline ends came to 14 bases. Germline V gene lookup returns CDR1 SGHTA and CDR2 FQGNSA. The CDR3 here is CASSPTAASSGNTIYF. The CDR3 DNA sequence: TGTGCCAGCAGCCCAACGGCAGCCAGCTCTGGAAACACCATATATTTT.

The chain has TRBV5-1 and TRBJ1-2, with D unclear. V was trimmed by 0 bases and J by 3 bases, leaving 12 bases between them. There are 15 residues in the CDR3. Germline V gene data show CDR1 as SGHRS and CDR2 as YFSETQ. DNA for the CDR3: TGCGCCAGCAGCTTGGCGGCTTTTACGGACTATGGCTACACCTTC. The encoded protein is CASSLAAFTDYGYTF.

There are a few counts of this clonotype. V gene TRBV5-1 combines with J gene TRBJ1-4; D possibly corresponds to TRBD1 (6 bases). Trimming took 6 bases from V and 5 from J, leaving 17 bases between them. CDR1 is SGHRS and CDR2 is YFSETQ in the germline V gene. The CDR3 sequence is 15 residues long. The CDR3 loop is CASKSQGGENEKLFF. The CDR3 DNA reads TGCGCCAGCAAATCCCAAGGGGGAGAGAATGAAAAACTGTTTTTT.